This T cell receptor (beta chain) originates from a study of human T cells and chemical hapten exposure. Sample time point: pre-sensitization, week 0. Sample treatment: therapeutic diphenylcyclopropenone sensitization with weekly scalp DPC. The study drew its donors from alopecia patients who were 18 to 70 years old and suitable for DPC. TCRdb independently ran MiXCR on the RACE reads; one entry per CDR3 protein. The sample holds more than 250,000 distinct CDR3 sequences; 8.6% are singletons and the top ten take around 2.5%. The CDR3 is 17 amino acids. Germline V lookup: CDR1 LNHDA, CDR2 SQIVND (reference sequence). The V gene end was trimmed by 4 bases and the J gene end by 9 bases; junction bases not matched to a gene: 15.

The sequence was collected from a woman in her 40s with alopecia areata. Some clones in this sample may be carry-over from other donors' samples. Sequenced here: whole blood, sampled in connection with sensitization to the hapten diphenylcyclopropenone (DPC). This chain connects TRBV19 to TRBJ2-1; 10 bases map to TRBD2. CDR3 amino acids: CASSTVYRSGRGSEQFF. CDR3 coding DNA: TGTGCCAGTAGTACCGTGTATCGCAGCGGGAGGGGGAGTGAGCAGTTCTTC. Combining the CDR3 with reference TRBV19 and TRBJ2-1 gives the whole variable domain DGGITQSPKYLFRKEGQNVTLSCEQNLNHDAMYWYRQDPGQGLRLIYYSQIVNDFQKGDIAEGYSVSREKKESFPLTVTSAQKNPTAFYLCASSTVYRSGRGSEQFFGPGTRLTVL.